This T cell receptor (beta chain) is drawn from a study of T cell clonality in common variable immunodeficiency (dated by TCRdb to about 2015). Broad study findings and their caveats: According to the authors, figuring out what caused the increased clonality in CVID would require sequencing the repertoires of T cell subpopulations. Fewer TCRbeta clones were shared among CVID subjects than among healthy controls (p < 0.0001). Differences among patients in the CVID cohort limited the correlations between repertoire features and clinical complications. Despite equal DNA input, controls averaged around 80,000 unique sequences per sample versus around 30,000 in CVID samples. Compared with healthy controls, CVID subjects showed increased TCRbeta clonality (t-test p = 0.018), a feature most characteristic of about a third of subjects. Fewer deletions and N-nucleotide insertions were reportedly observed in CVID TCRbeta sequences, and highly modified clones with 13 or more V deletions were reportedly absent from CVID TCRbeta sequences.

Most CVID patients and most healthy controls were of Caucasian heritage. Heparinized peripheral whole blood samples of roughly 5 to 8 ml were obtained from each donor. Genomic DNA from adults with common variable immune deficiency (CVID) and from healthy adult controls was used to sequence TCRbeta CDR3 repertoires. The control group was made up of roughly 22 healthy adult volunteers (around 10 male and roughly twelve female) whose ages ranged from about 20 to 66 years, with a mean age of 34. Diluted blood was density-centrifuged over Hypaque 1077 or Ficoll-Paque to isolate peripheral blood mononuclear cells. Genomic DNA was obtained from unsorted mononuclear cells using either Qiagen column purification or a centrifugation-based method. This clone was recorded at least ten times. The antigen it recognizes is unknown. The DNA ends 3 residues before the CDR3 does, and the rest of the CDR3 is filled in from the germline J gene.

For sequencing input, CVID and control samples contributed equivalent amounts of genomic DNA. For every sample, a 60 bp segment covering the rearranged TCRbeta CDR3 region was amplified and then sequenced. The immunoSEQ assay, a bias-corrected multiplex PCR combined with high-throughput sequencing, was used for TCRbeta amplification. The study's own analysis went as follows. Every unique nucleotide sequence was considered a clone and was annotated with V, D and J genes, copy number and frequency. Sequences were labeled productive if in frame, and non-productive if out of frame or containing stop codons. As previously described, clonality was calculated on the basis of Shannon's entropy. Mean CDR3 Kyte-Doolittle hydropathy was derived from the predicted amino acid sequences of productive clones. Hierarchical clustering of scaled V gene usage was performed with the R hclust function using Manhattan distance and complete linkage. Clone sharing by CDR3 amino acid sequence was assessed by resampling 12 repertoires per group over 100 rounds. Repertoires were searched for roughly 70 published EBV-specific and nearly 250 published CMV-specific TCRbeta sequences. A couple of CVID samples yielding fewer than 10,000 sequences were excluded from analysis, leaving under 50 CVID repertoires. In TCRdb, the immuneACCESS table is reduced to in-frame sequences with V and J assigned. These tables do not hold every clone; where another copy was compared, an unresolved V gene accounts for under half, and the others remain unexplained. V and J calls and clone size are copied from that table; D and trimming were computed from the DNA. With 50,000 to 55,000 clones recorded, this sample contains no clone counted only once. The ten largest clones capture about 1.8% of the sample.

V and J lose 3 bases and 7 bases, and a span of 10 bases separates them. The CDR3 spans 14 residues, from the cysteine through the phenylalanine. The DNA covers only part of the CDR3, 33 bases in frame from base 1. Based on the germline V gene, the CDR1 and CDR2 sequences are ENHRY and SYGVKD. Recombination joined TRBV10-3 with TRBJ1-6, with an unclear D gene assignment. The source of this sequence is a person between 18 and 70 years old in good health. The sequenced sample was peripheral blood mononuclear cells. The CDR3 corresponds to CAISDHSSNSPLHF. The CDR3 DNA, read in part, is TGTGCCATCAGTGATCACAGTTCAAATTCACCC.